These 18 T cell receptor beta chains originate from one sample sequenced in a study of cytomegalovirus exposure and HLA in healthy donors. PCR used 60 Vbeta primers and 13 Jbeta primers. The method was immunoSEQ multiplex PCR; TCRdb's version includes in-frame clones alone and lacks a portion of them. The sample shows over 55,000 clones, around three quarters of them seen only once. The specimen sequenced was PBMCs. Receptors were obtained from a woman aged 45-60 years in good health and CMV-seropositive.

The chain couples TRBV5-4 to TRBJ2-5; D gene unclear. The CDR3 is made up of 13 amino acids. The V and J ends lost 4 bases and 5 bases respectively, with 12 bases between them. From germline, CDR1 is SGHNT and CDR2 YYREEE (reference sequence). This CDR3 reads CASSARSPETQYF. DNA of the CDR3: TGTGCCAGCAGCGCCCGGAGTCCGGAGACCCAGTACTTC.

The V call is TRBV11-2, the J call TRBJ2-5; D might be TRBD2 (6 bases). This CDR3 is 14 amino acids long. Germline V gene data show CDR1 as SGHAT and CDR2 as FQNNGV. The V end lost 4 bases, the J end lost 5 bases, and 14 bases lay between the germline ends. CDR3 in amino acids: CASSYGGERETQYF. For the CDR3, the DNA is TGTGCCAGCAGCTACGGAGGGGAGAGGGAGACCCAGTACTTC.

As DNA, the CDR3 is TGTGCCATCAGTGAAGGGGAGGCCTCCTACAATGAGCAGTTCTTC. This sequence encodes CAISEGEASYNEQFF. The genes are TRBV10-3 and TRBJ2-1; tentatively, D is TRBD2 (6 bases). With 3 bases removed from V and 0 bases from J, the gap between germline ends came to 9 bases. Germline assignment: CDR1 ENHRY and CDR2 SYGVKD. The CDR3 runs 15 residues.

The CDR3 nucleotides are TGTGCCAGCAGCATACGAGGACAGCTCTCCTACGAGCAGTACTTC. Protein: CASSIRGQLSYEQYF. This chain connects TRBV5-4 to TRBJ2-7; a possible D gene is TRBD1 (6 bases). V lost 4 bases and J 0 bases, leaving 14 bases between the germline ends. Looked up from germline, CDR1 is SGHNT and CDR2 is YYREEE (reference sequence). There are 15 residues in the CDR3.

V is TRBV11-2 and J is TRBJ2-1, with 12 nucleotides matching TRBD2. CDR1 and CDR2 (germline): SGHAT, FQNNGV. The CDR3 consists of 15 residues. Losses at the gene ends were 3 bases for V and 6 bases for J; bases not matched to a gene: 3. The CDR3 region has the DNA TGTGCCAGCAGCTTTTCTAGCGGGGGGGGCAATGAGCAGTTCTTC. It yields the protein CASSFSSGGGNEQFF. Drawing the rest from reference TRBV11-2 and TRBJ2-1, the complete variable domain is EAGVAQSPRYKIIEKRQSVAFWCNPISGHATLYWYQQILGQGPKLLIQFQNNGVVDDSQLPKDRFSAERLKGVDSTLKIQPAKLEDSAVYLCASSFSSGGGNEQFFGPGTRLTVL.

The chain has TRBV7-2 and TRBJ2-3, with a weak D call TRBD1 (6 bases). The V end was cut by 0 bases, the J end by 2 bases, with 12 bases between. This CDR3 has 16 residues. Germline CDR1 SGHTA, CDR2 FQGNSA. The CDR3 DNA reads as TGTGCCAGCAGCTTAGCGGGTGGGACATTCACAGATACGCAGTATTTT. It translates to CASSLAGGTFTDTQYF.

CDR3 in DNA: TGTGCCAGCTCACCCACAGGGGAAGCCGAGCAGTACTTC. Protein: CASSPTGEAEQYF. The chain has TRBV27 and TRBJ2-7; 7 nucleotides match TRBD1. Looked up from germline, CDR1 is MNHEY and CDR2 is SMNVEV (reference sequence). This CDR3 is built from 13 residues. Unmatched junction bases numbered 10, after V lost 8 bases and J lost 6 bases.

This clone has only a few counts. V is TRBV5-4 and J is TRBJ1-4; TRBD1 matches 9 bases. The CDR3 runs to 15 residues. V dropped 4 bases and J dropped 10; count of bases not matched to a gene: 11. Germline V gene data show CDR1 as SGHNT and CDR2 as YYREEE (reference sequence). The CDR3 nucleotides are TGTGCCAGCAGCGCACAGGGGGCCGTATTTGGAAAACTGTTTTTT. It specifies CASSAQGAVFGKLFF.

This clone was seen a handful of times. This chain joins TRBV10-1 and TRBJ2-1, with 10 bases fitting TRBD1. Trimming cost V 4 bases and J 5 bases; bases outside gene matches: 5. The germline gives CDR1 WNHNN, CDR2 SYGVQD (reference sequence). The CDR3 is 15 residues long. CDR3 DNA sequence: TGCGCCAGCAGTGGGGGGACAGGGGAAAACAATGAGCAGTTCTTC. Protein sequence: CASSGGTGENNEQFF.

The chain joins TRBV29-1 to TRBJ2-6; D not resolved. Germline V gene sequence: CDR1 SQVTM, CDR2 ANQGSEA. The germline V and J ends were trimmed by 3 bases and 0 bases, with 6 bases remaining between them. The CDR3 has 14 residues. The CDR3 is CSVDSNSGANVLTF. In DNA, the CDR3 is TGCAGCGTTGACAGTAACTCTGGGGCCAACGTCCTGACTTTC. The entire variable domain, with the rest obtained from reference TRBV29-1 and TRBJ2-6, is as follows: SAVISQKPSRDICQRGTSLTIQCQVDSQVTMMFWYRQQPGQSLTLIATANQGSEATYESGFVIDKFPISRPNLTFSTLTVSNMSPEDSSIYLCSVDSNSGANVLTFGAGSRLTVL.

The chain couples TRBV5-1 to TRBJ2-7; D is ambiguous. CDR1 SGHRS and CDR2 YFSETQ come from the germline V gene. The CDR3 is 15 amino acids. V lost 2 bases, J lost 2 bases, and 14 bases lay in between. The CDR3 reads CASSFLDIGPYEQYF. DNA for the CDR3: TGCGCCAGCAGCTTCCTTGACATAGGCCCCTACGAGCAGTACTTC.

Only one count was recorded for this clone. The chain has TRBV5-1 and TRBJ1-2; no reliable D call. Germline V lookup: CDR1 SGHRS, CDR2 YFSETQ. Between the trimmed V and J ends, which lost 0 bases and 5 bases, there was a span of 8 bases. The CDR3 extends over 13 amino acids. CDR3 residues: CASSLAGEYGYTF. CDR3 coding DNA: TGCGCCAGCAGCTTGGCAGGCGAGTATGGCTACACCTTC.

The chain is built from TRBV14 and TRBJ2-5, with TRBD2 identical over 11 bases. The V gene end was trimmed by 4 bases and the J gene end by 5 bases; junction bases not matched to a gene: 6. This CDR3 is 15 amino acids long. The V gene's germline CDR1 is SGHDN and CDR2 FVKESK. This CDR3 is CASSLRLAGMETQYF. CDR3 coding DNA: TGTGCCAGCAGCCTCCGACTAGCGGGAATGGAGACCCAGTACTTC.

The chain combines TRBV5-1 with TRBJ1-1; D perhaps matches TRBD1 (5 bases). This CDR3 has 14 residues. Per germline, CDR1 SGHRS and CDR2 YFSETQ. Trimming removed 2 bases at V and 5 bases at J, with 13 bases between. The CDR3 bases are TGCGCCAGCAGCTTTGACAGTTCGGGTACTGAAGCTTTCTTT. Translation: CASSFDSSGTEAFF.

The chain's CDR3 is CASTRRTGGFYEQYF. As DNA, the CDR3 is TGTGCCAGCACCCGACGGACGGGAGGGTTCTATGAGCAGTACTTC. This chain joins TRBV27 and TRBJ2-7; 8 bases fit TRBD2. CDR3 size: 15 residues. Trimming took 7 bases from V and 7 from J; bases not matched to a gene: 15. CDR1 and CDR2 from the germline V gene are MNHEY and SMNVEV (reference sequence).

The chain has TRBV18 and TRBJ2-3, with D possibly TRBD2 on 6 matching bases. V dropped 3 bases and J dropped 7 bases, with 14 bases sitting between them. The CDR3 length is 14 residues. Germline V gives CDR1 KGHSH, CDR2 LQKENI. The CDR3 DNA sequence: TGTGCCAGCTCACCGGTGACGGGGGAGAATACGCAGTATTTT. This sequence encodes CASSPVTGENTQYF.

The gene calls are TRBV10-3 and TRBJ2-5; 7 bases align to TRBD1. CDR3 length: 16 residues. Germline CDR1 and CDR2: ENHRY and SYGVKD. The ends lost 3 bases at V and 2 bases at J; junction bases unmatched: 9. CDR3 loop: CAISDMAQGEQETQYF. DNA for the CDR3: TGTGCCATCAGTGACATGGCCCAGGGGGAGCAAGAGACCCAGTACTTC.

The chain recombines TRBV28 with TRBJ2-3; 7 bases are a match to TRBD2. CDR3 length: 16 residues. Germline CDR1 reads MDHEN; CDR2 reads SYDVKM. The ends lost 3 bases at V and 0 bases at J; junction bases unmatched: 6. CDR3 residues: CASSFVAGLSTDTQYF. The CDR3 bases are TGTGCCAGCAGTTTCGTAGCGGGCCTTAGCACAGATACGCAGTATTTT.